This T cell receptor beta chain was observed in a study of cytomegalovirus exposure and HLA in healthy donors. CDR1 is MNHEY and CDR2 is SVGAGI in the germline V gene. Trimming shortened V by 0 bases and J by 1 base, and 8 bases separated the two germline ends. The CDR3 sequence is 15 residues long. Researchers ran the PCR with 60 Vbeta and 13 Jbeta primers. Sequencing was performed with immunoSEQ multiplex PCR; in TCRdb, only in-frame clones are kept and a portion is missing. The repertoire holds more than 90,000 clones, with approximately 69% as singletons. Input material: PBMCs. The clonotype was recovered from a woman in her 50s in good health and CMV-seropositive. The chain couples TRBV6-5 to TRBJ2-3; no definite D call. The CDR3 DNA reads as TGTGCCAGCAGTTACTCGCCCCAGGGCACAGATACGCAGTATTTT. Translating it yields CASSYSPQGTDTQYF.